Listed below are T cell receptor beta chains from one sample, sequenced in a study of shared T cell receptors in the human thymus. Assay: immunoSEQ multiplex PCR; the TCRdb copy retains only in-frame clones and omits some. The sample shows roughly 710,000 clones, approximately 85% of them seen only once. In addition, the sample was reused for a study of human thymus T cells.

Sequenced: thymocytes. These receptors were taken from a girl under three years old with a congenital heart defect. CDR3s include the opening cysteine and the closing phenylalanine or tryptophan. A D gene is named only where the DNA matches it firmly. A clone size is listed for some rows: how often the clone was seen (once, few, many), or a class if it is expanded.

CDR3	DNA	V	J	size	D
CASGNGRWNTEAFF	TGTGCCAGCGGTAATGGGAGATGGAACACTGAAGCTTTCTTT	TRBV28	TRBJ1-1	-	-
CASSRRTGIDEKLFF	TGTGCCAGCAGCCGGAGGACAGGGATAGATGAAAAACTGTTTTTT	TRBV28	TRBJ1-4	-	TRBD1
CASSVESGRGYGGYTF	TGTGCCAGCAGCGTAGAATCGGGCAGGGGGTACGGTGGCTACACCTTC	TRBV9	TRBJ1-2	-	TRBD1
CASGLTRGGPVAGYTF	TGTGCTAGTGGTTTGACTAGGGGGGGGCCCGTTGCTGGCTACACCTTC	TRBV12-5	TRBJ1-2	few	-
CASSLRGGGSTYEQYF	TGTGCCAGCAGTCTCAGGGGTGGAGGAAGTACCTACGAGCAGTACTTC	TRBV7-6	TRBJ2-7	-	-
CAILSGETLHF	TGTGCCATCCTCTCAGGGGAAACCCTCCACTTT	TRBV10-3	TRBJ1-6	once	-
CASSLSTGESDGYTF	TGTGCCAGCAGTTTATCCACAGGGGAATCGGATGGCTACACCTTC	TRBV28	TRBJ1-2	-	TRBD1
CASSLGGPSGNTIYF	TGTGCCAGCAGCTTGGGAGGTCCCTCTGGAAACACCATATATTTT	TRBV5-4	TRBJ1-3	-	-
CASSLQKGSTEAFF	TGTGCCAGCAGTTTACAGAAAGGGAGCACTGAAGCTTTCTTT	TRBV28	TRBJ1-1	-	-
CASSIGGRDRDDYGYTF	TGTGCCAGCAGTATAGGTGGTCGGGACAGGGATGACTATGGCTACACCTTC	TRBV27	TRBJ1-2	-	TRBD1
CASSHLPLTGASNQPQHF	TGCGCCAGCAGCCACCTACCGCTCACAGGGGCGAGCAATCAGCCCCAGCATTTT	TRBV4-1	TRBJ1-5	-	TRBD1
CASSLFSGDAVADTQYF	TGTGCCAGCAGTTTATTTTCCGGGGATGCCGTTGCAGATACGCAGTATTTT	TRBV28	TRBJ2-3	-	-
CASPPRQGGNTEAFF	TGTGCCAGCCCGCCGCGACAGGGAGGTAACACTGAAGCTTTCTTT	TRBV2	TRBJ1-1	-	TRBD1
CASSLGQGAPNNEKLFF	TGTGCCAGCAGCCTCGGACAGGGGGCACCTAATAATGAAAAACTGTTTTTT	TRBV5-4	TRBJ1-4	-	TRBD1
CASSLGIRLGGLQYF	TGCGCCAGCAGCTTGGGGATCAGGTTAGGGGGCCTTCAGTACTTC	TRBV5-1	TRBJ2-7	-	TRBD1
CASSEAVSLVPFSGNTIYF	TGTGCCAGCAGTGAAGCGGTTAGCCTTGTCCCATTCTCTGGAAACACCATATATTTT	TRBV6-1	TRBJ1-3	-	-
CASSLCTGFNYGYTF	TGTGCCAGCAGTTTATGCACAGGCTTTAACTATGGCTACACCTTC	TRBV28	TRBJ1-2	few	-
CSVSAGGTQYF	TGCAGCGTGTCAGCCGGGGGGACCCAGTACTTC	TRBV29-1	TRBJ2-5	-	-